These 26 T cell receptor beta chains were all obtained from the same sample, sequenced in a study of blood T cell repertoires in COVID-19. TCRdb's copy holds only in-frame clones and misses some; the assay was immunoSEQ multiplex PCR. The sample contains about 150,000 clones, approximately 80% of which appear only once. Sequencing was performed on peripheral blood. Receptors were obtained from a man between 65 and 85 years old with acute or convalescent COVID-19.

This chain joins TRBV6-5 and TRBJ2-6; no definite D call. CDR1 and CDR2 from the germline V gene are MNHEY and SVGAGI. The CDR3 has 14 residues. Trimming left V 10 bases short and J 0 bases short, with 10 bases between. CDR3: CATSVASGANVLTF. The CDR3, as DNA: TGTGCCACGTCCGTGGCCTCTGGGGCCAACGTCCTGACTTTC.

This clone was recorded once. The chain employs TRBV7-8 and TRBJ1-2, with D tentatively TRBD1 (5 bases). Germline lookup yields CDR1 SGHVS and CDR2 FQNEAQ. With 5 bases removed from V and 1 base from J, the gap between germline ends came to 11 bases. The CDR3 totals 14 residues. In nucleotides, the CDR3 is TGTGCCAGCAGCCGCCAGGGACTTAACTATGGCTACACCTTC. Residues: CASSRQGLNYGYTF.

This chain joins TRBV28 and TRBJ2-7; 9 bases align to TRBD1. The CDR3 has 15 amino acids. The germline gives CDR1 MDHEN, CDR2 SYDVKM. V lost 4 bases, J lost 6 bases, and 10 bases stayed unmatched. The CDR3: CASSSIQGARAEQYF. The CDR3 DNA sequence: TGTGCCAGCAGTTCAATACAGGGGGCGCGGGCCGAGCAGTACTTC.

This chain links TRBV18 with TRBJ2-3; 7 bases line up with TRBD2. The trim removed 3 bases at V and 4 bases at J, leaving 4 bases unmatched. Per the germline V gene, CDR1 is KGHSH and CDR2 is LQKENI. The CDR3 loop spans 14 amino acids. Written as DNA, the CDR3 is TGTGCCAGCTCACCTACGGGAGGCCCAGATACGCAGTATTTT. Translation: CASSPTGGPDTQYF.

The genes are TRBV29-1 and TRBJ1-3; D is possibly TRBD1 (5 bases). Germline assignment: CDR1 SQVTM and CDR2 ANQGSEA. V was trimmed by 7 bases and J by 0 bases, leaving 19 bases between them. The CDR3 sequence is 16 residues long. This CDR3 reads CSAFLGQWDSGNTIYF. In DNA, the CDR3 is TGCAGCGCCTTCCTTGGACAATGGGACTCTGGAAACACCATATATTTT. The full variable domain, rest sourced from reference TRBV29-1 and TRBJ1-3, is SAVISQKPSRDICQRGTSLTIQCQVDSQVTMMFWYRQQPGQSLTLIATANQGSEATYESGFVIDKFPISRPNLTFSTLTVSNMSPEDSSIYLCSAFLGQWDSGNTIYFGEGSWLTVV.

The J gene is TRBJ1-1, the V gene TRBV11-1, with 7 bases identical to TRBD1. The CDR3 consists of 15 residues. V lost 5 bases to trimming and J lost 5 bases; unmatched junction nucleotides: 11. Germline V lookup: CDR1 SGHAT, CDR2 FQDESV (reference sequence). CDR3 DNA: TGTGCCAGCAGCATCGCTACAGGGGCCCGGACTGAAGCTTTCTTT. Its translation: CASSIATGARTEAFF.

Points on this clone: Relative to the germline gene, one junction end is altered; a read error may explain this. The rearrangement joins TRBV7-7 to TRBJ2-5, with 9 bases matching TRBD2. CDR1 SSHAT and CDR2 FNYEAQ come from the germline V gene (reference sequence). The CDR3 runs to 16 residues. The CDR3 region has the DNA TGTGCTAGCAGCCCACGGCTAGCGGGATTACAAGAGACCCAGTACTTC. This encodes CASSPRLAGLQETQYF.

The chain employs TRBV5-4 and TRBJ2-1, with 11 bases identical to TRBD2. Germline loops: CDR1 SGHNT, CDR2 YYREEE (reference sequence). The CDR3 length is 18 residues. Unmatched junction bases numbered 13, after V lost 2 bases and J lost 6 bases. The CDR3 reads CASSLDGLAGRPSNEQFF. For the CDR3, the DNA is TGTGCCAGCAGCTTAGACGGACTAGCGGGTCGACCCTCCAATGAGCAGTTCTTC.

The rearrangement joins TRBV7-8 to TRBJ2-3; maybe TRBD2 (5 bases). Germline V gene data show CDR1 as SGHVS and CDR2 as FQNEAQ. This CDR3 region has 15 residues. V shed 3 bases and J shed 6 bases, with 16 bases lying between them. This CDR3 reads CASSFWLAGEDTQYF. As DNA, the CDR3 is TGTGCCAGCAGCTTTTGGCTAGCCGGAGAGGATACGCAGTATTTT.

The rearrangement joins TRBV5-1 to TRBJ2-1; 11 nucleotides line up with TRBD2. The V segment lost 4 bases and the J segment 7 bases; nucleotides outside the gene matches: 10. CDR1 and CDR2 from the germline V gene are SGHRS and YFSETQ. The length of the CDR3 is 16 residues. CDR3 in DNA: TGCGCCAGCAGCCCCCCCCTAGCGGGAGGAGGGAATGAGCAGTTCTTC. Amino acid sequence: CASSPPLAGGGNEQFF.

The chain combines TRBV4-2 with TRBJ1-5; TRBD1 matches 7 bases. The CDR3 extends over 16 amino acids. V lost 4 bases and J lost 2; bases outside the gene matches: 8. Germline-derived CDR1 and CDR2 are LGHNA and YNFKEQ. In DNA, the CDR3 is TGTGCCAGCAGCCCCAGGGGGGTGGGGGGCAATCAGCCCCAGCATTTT. Its translation: CASSPRGVGGNQPQHF.

The CDR3 coding sequence is TGTGCCAGCAGCCGGGGACAGTCCTACGAGCAGTACTTC. Protein product: CASSRGQSYEQYF. The rearrangement uses TRBV3-1 (or the pseudogene TRBV3-2) and TRBJ2-7; 7 bases align to TRBD1. After removal of 4 bases from V and 1 base from J, the junction contained 1 base not matched to a gene. This CDR3 has 13 amino acids. Germline CDR1 LGHDT, CDR2 YNNKEL (reference sequence).

On this clone itself: Sequence at one end of the junction differs from germline and may be a read error. J is TRBJ1-1 and V is TRBV28; 7 positions agree with TRBD1. Germline CDR1 and CDR2: MDHEN and SYDVKM. The CDR3 spans 14 residues. The CDR3 DNA is TGTGCCAGCCGGGACAGTGGATCGAACGCTGAAGCTTTCTTT. As protein: CASRDSGSNAEAFF.

The chain uses TRBV25-1 and TRBJ1-4; D gene ambiguous. The germline V gene encodes CDR1 MGHDK and CDR2 SYGVNS. Between the trimmed V and J ends, which lost 2 bases and 8 bases, there was a span of 6 bases. The CDR3 is 12 residues long. The CDR3 bases are TGTGCCAGCAGTGAAAACAGCGAAAAACTGTTTTTT. This sequence encodes CASSENSEKLFF.

The rearrangement uses TRBV15 and TRBJ2-7; TRBD2 agrees at 10 bases. V was pared by 1 base and J by 1 base, with 10 bases of the junction left unmatched. This CDR3 contains 18 residues. Germline loops: CDR1 LNHNV, CDR2 YYDKDF (reference sequence). The CDR3 sequence is CATSRVASGRALSYEQYF. CDR3 coding DNA: TGTGCCACCAGCAGAGTTGCCAGCGGGAGGGCCTTATCCTACGAGCAGTACTTC.

This rearrangement joins TRBV18 to TRBJ2-7; D is possibly TRBD1 (6 bases). Germline-derived CDR1 and CDR2 are KGHSH and LQKENI. The CDR3 totals 12 residues. The ends were cut back, 4 bases at V and 3 bases at J, with 7 bases in the middle. The CDR3 loop reads CASSQQGYEQYF. The CDR3 DNA follows: TGTGCCAGCTCACAACAGGGCTACGAGCAGTACTTC.

This clone has more than one count but fewer than ten. The J gene is TRBJ1-2, the V gene TRBV30; a possible D gene is TRBD1 (5 bases). The germline V gene has CDR1 GTSNPN and CDR2 SVGIG (reference sequence). Trimming removed 5 bases from V and 5 bases from J, with 9 bases in between. The CDR3 contains 11 residues. The CDR3 sequence is CAWGALYGYTF. CDR3 nucleotides: TGTGCCTGGGGGGCTTTATATGGCTACACCTTC.

The V call is TRBV6-2 or TRBV6-3, the J call TRBJ2-7; a weak D match, TRBD2 (5 bases). Trimming cost V 4 bases and J 7 bases, with 11 bases left between them. The CDR3 is 12 residues long. CDR1 MNHEY and CDR2 SVGEGT come from the germline V gene. CDR3 coding DNA: TGTGCCAGCAGTTTGCAACGAGGGGAGCAGTACTTC. It codes for CASSLQRGEQYF.

The genes are TRBV28 and TRBJ1-1; perhaps TRBD1 as D (5 bases). Trimming removed 2 bases at V and 4 bases at J, with 14 bases between. The CDR3 consists of 15 residues. Germline CDR1 is MDHEN and CDR2 is SYDVKM. CDR3 DNA: TGTGCCAGCAGTTTAACGGGAGGAGGGGTCACTGAAGCTTTCTTT. This encodes CASSLTGGGVTEAFF.

The rearrangement uses TRBV28 and TRBJ2-7, with D possibly being TRBD1 (6 bases). Trimming pared 1 base from V and 7 bases from J, leaving 17 bases between. Germline CDR1 MDHEN, CDR2 SYDVKM. CDR3 size: 15 residues. CDR3 coding DNA: TGTGCCAGCAGTTTATTCAGGGGAAAGATATGGGAGCAGTACTTC. Protein: CASSLFRGKIWEQYF.

The chain uses TRBV7-3 and TRBJ2-1; D might be TRBD2 (5 bases). Germline assignment: CDR1 SGHTA and CDR2 FQGTGA. CDR3 length: 15 amino acids. Trimming left V 5 bases short and J 7 bases short, with 18 bases between. The CDR3 loop is CASSPIVSVVNEQFF. The DNA for the CDR3 is TGTGCCAGCAGCCCAATTGTTAGCGTTGTGAATGAGCAGTTCTTC.

V usage is TRBV4-1 and J usage is TRBJ2-1; no clear D. Germline CDR1 is MGHRA and CDR2 is YSYEKL. V lost 0 bases and J lost 1, with 7 bases in between. This CDR3 contains 15 residues. The CDR3 loop reads CASSQDEQSYNEQFF. As DNA, the CDR3 is TGCGCCAGCAGCCAAGACGAACAATCCTACAATGAGCAGTTCTTC.

This chain uses TRBV28 with TRBJ2-6; 15 nucleotides line up with TRBD2. After removal of 4 bases from V and 0 bases from J, the junction contained 4 bases not matched to a gene. The germline gives CDR1 MDHEN, CDR2 SYDVKM. This CDR3 spans 19 amino acids. This chain's CDR3 is CASSWGLAGGLSGANVLTF. CDR3 bases: TGTGCCAGCAGTTGGGGACTAGCGGGGGGTCTCTCTGGGGCCAACGTCCTGACTTTC. Looking up the rest from reference TRBV28 and TRBJ2-6 gives the full variable domain: DVKVTQSSRYLVKRTGEKVFLECVQDMDHENMFWYRQDPGLGLRLIYFSYDVKMKEKGDIPEGYSVSREKKERFSLILESASTNQTSMYLCASSWGLAGGLSGANVLTFGAGSRLTVL.

The rearrangement links TRBV5-6 to TRBJ2-7; D is ambiguous. Germline CDR1 SGHDT, CDR2 YYEEEE. V lost 3 bases to trimming and J lost 1 base, with 14 bases between them. This CDR3 spans 15 amino acids. The CDR3 region is CASSSQRVGSYEQYF. As DNA, the CDR3 is TGTGCCAGCAGCTCCCAACGGGTTGGGTCCTACGAGCAGTACTTC.

The rearrangement links TRBV3-1 (or the pseudogene TRBV3-2) to TRBJ2-2, with 7 bases lining up with TRBD1. V was pared by 3 bases and J by 7 bases, with 8 bases of the junction left unmatched. The germline V gene has CDR1 LGHDT and CDR2 YNNKEL (reference sequence). The CDR3 runs to 15 residues. This CDR3 is CASSQHRGANGELFF. The CDR3 DNA reads as TGTGCCAGCAGCCAGCACAGGGGAGCGAACGGGGAGCTGTTTTTT.

The chain has TRBV5-1 and TRBJ1-4; 8 positions match TRBD1. V shed 0 bases and J 0 bases; nucleotides not matched to a gene: 19. Germline values: CDR1 SGHRS, CDR2 YFSETQ. The CDR3 is made up of 22 amino acids. CDR3 DNA sequence: TGCGCCAGCAGCTTGGACCCTTTCCCCTTAGGGGACAGGATCGCAACTAATGAAAAACTGTTTTTT. It translates to CASSLDPFPLGDRIATNEKLFF.